This T cell receptor (beta chain) comes out of a study of blood T cells in healthy people across ages. Together with a sample-barcoded 5' primer, a J-beta primer mix was included in a second PCR lasting about 6 to 11 cycles. Each CDR3 protein gets one entry after TCRdb re-called the 5' RACE reads with MiXCR. The sample lists 850,000 to 1,300,000 distinct CDR3 sequences, under 55% occurring once. Per germline, CDR1 SGHTA and CDR2 FQGNSA. V was clipped by 0 bases and J by 4 bases; unmatched bases: 13. The CDR3 is 18 amino acids. Study-wide findings and caveats: Relative to aged donors, long-lived donors carried more naive CD4+ cells and displayed higher diversity.

Concerning this clonotype: Its cognate antigen is unknown.

All donors came from Russia, were Caucasian and healthy, and spanned ages roughly 6 to 95. V gene TRBV7-2 combines with J gene TRBJ2-7, with TRBD2 matching over 9 bases. This TCR was sampled from a woman aged 55 to 70 in good health. The sample taken for sequencing was blood. CDR3 sequence (DNA): TGTGCCAGCAGCTTAGCGTCACAAGGACTAGCGAGAAGATACGAGCAGTACTTC. It specifies CASSLASQGLARRYEQYF.